This T cell receptor beta chain is drawn from a study of T cell clonotyping in hematopoietic cell transplantation. Trimming left V 0 bases short and J 0 bases short, with 12 bases between. This CDR3 comprises 17 residues. CDR1 SGHAT and CDR2 FQNNGV come from the germline V gene. The time point here: recipient sample about 28 days before transplant, after cytoreduction. Measured with immunoSEQ multiplex PCR; TCRdb has only the in-frame clones, and not every one. The profile shows roughly 80,000 clones, 90% to 96% of them singletons. The sample consisted of peripheral blood mononuclear cells, taken before stem cell transplant. The origin of this receptor is a woman between 45 and 60 years old with acute myeloid leukemia. Some clones in this sample may be carry-over from other donors' samples. V usage is TRBV11-2 and J usage is TRBJ1-3; D not resolved. The DNA of the CDR3 is TGTGCCAGCAGCTTAGACAGGAGCCTCTACTCTGGAAACACCATATATTTT. Translating gives CASSLDRSLYSGNTIYF.